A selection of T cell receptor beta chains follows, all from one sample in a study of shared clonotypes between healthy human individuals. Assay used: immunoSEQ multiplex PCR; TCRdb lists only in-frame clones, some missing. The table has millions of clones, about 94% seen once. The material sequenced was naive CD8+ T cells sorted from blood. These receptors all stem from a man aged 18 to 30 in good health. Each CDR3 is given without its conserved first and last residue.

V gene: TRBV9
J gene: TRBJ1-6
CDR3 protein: ASSVTGNQDSPLH

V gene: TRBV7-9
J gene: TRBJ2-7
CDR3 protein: ASSQGQGQEQY

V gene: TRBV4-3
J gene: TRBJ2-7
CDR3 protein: ASSQVSGSGYEQY

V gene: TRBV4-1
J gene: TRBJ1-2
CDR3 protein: ASSQGPGHRETNYGYT

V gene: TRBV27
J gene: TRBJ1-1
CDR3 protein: ASSSDSTEAF

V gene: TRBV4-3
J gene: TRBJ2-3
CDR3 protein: ASSPVGDDTQY

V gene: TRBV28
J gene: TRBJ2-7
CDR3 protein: ASPMGHPTYEQY

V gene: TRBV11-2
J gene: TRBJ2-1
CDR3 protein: ASSLEAGTGYNEQF

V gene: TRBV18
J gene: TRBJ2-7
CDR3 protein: ASSPTPGAPGGGTFYEQY

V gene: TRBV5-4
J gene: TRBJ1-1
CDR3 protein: ASTPSGSSLAF

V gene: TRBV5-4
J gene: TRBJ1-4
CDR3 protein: ASSPWTGGRVDEKLF

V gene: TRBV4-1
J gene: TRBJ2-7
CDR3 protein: ASSQESGDYEQY

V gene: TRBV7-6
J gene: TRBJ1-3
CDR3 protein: ASTDPGGSGNTIY

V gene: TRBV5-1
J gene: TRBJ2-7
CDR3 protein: ASSSQGPTYEQY

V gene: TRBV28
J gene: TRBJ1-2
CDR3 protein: ASSSYREGPGYT

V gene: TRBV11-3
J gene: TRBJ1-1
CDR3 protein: ASSHGRTEAF

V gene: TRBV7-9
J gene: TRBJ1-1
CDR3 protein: ASRFPMGGAMSMNTEAF

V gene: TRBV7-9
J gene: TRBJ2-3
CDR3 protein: ASSNSKTSGTTHTQY

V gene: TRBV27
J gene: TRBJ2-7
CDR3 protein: ASTNGGEQY

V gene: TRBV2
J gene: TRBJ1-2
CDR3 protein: ASSDGGANYGYT

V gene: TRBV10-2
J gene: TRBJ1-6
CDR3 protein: ASSEAGSNSPLH

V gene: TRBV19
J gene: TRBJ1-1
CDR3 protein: ASLFGTEAF

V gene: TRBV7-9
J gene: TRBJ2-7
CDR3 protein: ASSHTKGDSYEQY

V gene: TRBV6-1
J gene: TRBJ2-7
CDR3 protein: ASSDRAPSQY

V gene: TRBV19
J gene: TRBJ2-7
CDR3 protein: ASSPGMAYEQY

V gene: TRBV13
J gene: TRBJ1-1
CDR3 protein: ASSEGHLNTEAF

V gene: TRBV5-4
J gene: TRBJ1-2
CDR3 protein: ASSSQGAGGYT

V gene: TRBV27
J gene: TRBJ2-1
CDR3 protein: ASSPLGSSGNEQF

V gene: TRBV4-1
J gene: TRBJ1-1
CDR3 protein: ASSQRLDTEAF

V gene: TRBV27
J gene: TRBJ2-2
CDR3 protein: ASSPQGVSNTGELF

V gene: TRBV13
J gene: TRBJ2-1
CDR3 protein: ASSLGTSGYNEQF

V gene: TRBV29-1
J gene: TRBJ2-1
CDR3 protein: SELLAGGYNEQF

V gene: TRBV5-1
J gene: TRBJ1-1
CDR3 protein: ASSLVGWNTEAF

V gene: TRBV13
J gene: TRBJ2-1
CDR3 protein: ASSAGLSLEQF

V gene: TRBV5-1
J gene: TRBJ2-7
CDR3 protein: ASSLDGDEQY

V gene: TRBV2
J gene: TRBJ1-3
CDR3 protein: ASSEDSYSGNTIY

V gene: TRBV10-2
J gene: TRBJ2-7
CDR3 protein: ASSDRYEQY

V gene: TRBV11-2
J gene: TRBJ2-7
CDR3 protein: ASSLGYGVEGLYEQY

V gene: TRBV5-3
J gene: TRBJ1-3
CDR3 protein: ARPGEGNTIY

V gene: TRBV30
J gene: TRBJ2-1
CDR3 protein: AWRTRNYNEQF

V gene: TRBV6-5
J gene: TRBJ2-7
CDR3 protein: ASSSGLGSYEQY

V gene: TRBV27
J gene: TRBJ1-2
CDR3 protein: ASREQGAYTGYT

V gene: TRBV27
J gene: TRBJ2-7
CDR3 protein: ASSRDFPYEQY

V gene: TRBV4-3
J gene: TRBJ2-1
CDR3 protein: ASSQALAGEDNEQF

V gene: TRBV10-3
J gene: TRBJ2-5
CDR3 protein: AISERAIQETQY

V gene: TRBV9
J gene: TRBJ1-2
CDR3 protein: ASSVVAGSNYGYT

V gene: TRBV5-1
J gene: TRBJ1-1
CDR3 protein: ASSETGEAF

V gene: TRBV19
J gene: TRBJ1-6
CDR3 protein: ASSIAGHDNSPLH

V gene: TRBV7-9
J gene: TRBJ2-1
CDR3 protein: ASSLVLGRDEQF

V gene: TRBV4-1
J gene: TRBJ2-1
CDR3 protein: ASSLILLGLQF

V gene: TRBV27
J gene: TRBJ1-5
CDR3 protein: ASSYRGVDQPQH

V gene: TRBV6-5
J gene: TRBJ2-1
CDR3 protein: ASSSVGGYLEQF

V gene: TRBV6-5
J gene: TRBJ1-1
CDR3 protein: ASSRYRGIEAF

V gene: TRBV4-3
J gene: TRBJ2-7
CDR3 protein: ASSLSSTSGKNRGEQY